Listed below are T cell receptor beta chains from one sample, sequenced in a study of technical replicates of blood from a handful of donors. Measured with immunoSEQ multiplex PCR; TCRdb has only the in-frame clones, and not every one. The sample contains some 11,000 clones, roughly 94% of which appear only once. What was sequenced was PBMCs. Receptors originate from a human donor in good health. CDR3s include the opening cysteine and the closing phenylalanine or tryptophan. The order of the fields is J gene, clone size, V gene, D gene, CDR3 DNA, CDR3 protein. D genes are given only for firm matches. The size entry is marked missing in some rows and otherwise reads once, few, many or a size class.

TRBJ2-7,-,TRBV5-1,-,TGCGCCAGCAGCTTAAAGACAAACGAGCAGTACTTC,CASSLKTNEQYF
TRBJ1-5,-,TRBV6-1,TRBD1,TGTGCCAGCACGGGGACAGGAGTTCAGCCCCAGCATTTT,CASTGTGVQPQHF
TRBJ2-3,-,TRBV6-5,-,TGTGCCAGCAGTCCTAGCGCCAGCACAGATACGCAGTATTTT,CASSPSASTDTQYF
TRBJ2-7,-,TRBV28,TRBD2,TGTGCCAGCAGCCTTAGCGGGGGGACCTACGAGCAGTACTTC,CASSLSGGTYEQYF
TRBJ1-2,-,TRBV5-6,-,TGTGCCAGCAGCTTAGGGGTAACCTATGGCTACACCTTC,CASSLGVTYGYTF
TRBJ2-1,-,TRBV29-1,TRBD2,TGCAGCGTTGTGGGCGGGAGCTCCTACAATGAGCAGTTCTTC,CSVVGGSSYNEQFF
TRBJ2-1,-,TRBV6-5,-,TGTGCCAGCAGTTACGTGGACAAGGCTTACAATGAGCAGTTCTTC,CASSYVDKAYNEQFF
TRBJ2-5,-,TRBV2,-,TGTGCCAGCAGGATTTTCTCCCCAGGAGAGACCCAGTACTTC,CASRIFSPGETQYF
TRBJ1-2,once,TRBV2,-,TGTGCCAGCCAGAGGGAGGGAGGCGTTGGCTACACCTTC,CASQREGGVGYTF
TRBJ2-7,-,TRBV6-1,TRBD2,TGTGCCAGCAGTGATGGGGCGGGAGCCCCGCACGAGCAGTACTTC,CASSDGAGAPHEQYF
TRBJ1-5,once,TRBV6-1,TRBD1,TGTGCCAGCAGTGAAGCACAGGGGTCATATAGCAATCAGCCCCAGCATTTT,CASSEAQGSYSNQPQHF
TRBJ2-5,once,TRBV20-1,-,TGCAGTGCTAGAGATCGGGAGACCCAGTACTTC,CSARDRETQYF
TRBJ1-4,-,TRBV30,-,TGTGCCTGGAGCCCCTCCTCGGCTAATGAAAAACTGTTTTTT,CAWSPSSANEKLFF
TRBJ2-1,-,TRBV2,TRBD2,TGTGCCATCCCAGGTTTCACTAGCGGTTACAATGAGCAGTTCTTC,CAIPGFTSGYNEQFF